The clone carrying this T cell receptor (beta chain) was observed a few times. Its antigen is currently unknown. TCRdb passed the 5' RACE reads through MiXCR, listing each CDR3 protein once. Here the sample spans about 350,000 distinct CDR3 sequences, around 10% being singletons. The data are from a study of T cells after yellow fever vaccination. Overall study context: The fractions with low cell numbers were processed using SMART-Seq v4 Ultra Low Input.

Study-wide results and limits: The booster saw the reappearance of most primary-vaccination clones (roughly 95% CD4, around 90% CD8).

The CDR3 has 13 amino acids. The V end lost 3 bases, the J end lost 4 bases, and 6 bases lay between the germline ends. The germline CDR1 and CDR2 sequences are SEHNR and FQNEAQ (reference sequence). The V and J genes are TRBV7-9 and TRBJ2-2; D call uncertain. The source material was PBMCs, sampled on the day of the first yellow fever vaccination. The sequence was obtained from a man between 18 and 29 years old who received the YFV17D yellow fever vaccine. CDR3 DNA sequence: TGTGCCAGCAGCTTCTACAGCACCGGGGAGCTGTTTTTT. It codes for CASSFYSTGELFF.